This T cell receptor (beta chain) was recorded in a study of OX40 agonist ivuxolimab in advanced cancers. Study-level background: The treatment was a fully human IgG2 OX40 agonist, ivuxolimab. Study-level points and caveats: CD4+ and CD8+ blood T cells expanded clonally by week 6 at 0.1 to 3.0 mg/kg. Low normalized T-cell clonal expansion was also seen in some nonresponders.

A word on this clone: Its antigen is not known.

Clones were read by immunoSEQ multiplex PCR, and TCRdb kept only the in-frame ones, dropping some. Here the sample spans about 12,000 clones, nearly 80% being singletons. Sequencing was performed on CD4+ or CD8+ T cells sorted from blood, taken in a trial of the OX40 agonist ivuxolimab. The receptor's source is an adult with an advanced solid tumor such as melanoma, head and neck, liver or kidney cancer.

This chain's CDR3 is CASSLSGGRHNEQFF. The CDR3 DNA sequence: TGTGCCAGCAGTTTATCGGGGGGGCGCCACAATGAGCAGTTCTTC. The V gene is TRBV28, the J gene TRBJ2-1; 8 bases are a match to TRBD2. Germline V lookup: CDR1 MDHEN, CDR2 SYDVKM. The CDR3 is made up of 15 amino acids. The V and J ends lost 1 base and 5 bases, in that order; junction bases with no gene match: 4. The complete variable domain, with remaining parts taken from reference TRBV28 and TRBJ2-1, reads DVKVTQSSRYLVKRTGEKVFLECVQDMDHENMFWYRQDPGLGLRLIYFSYDVKMKEKGDIPEGYSVSREKKERFSLILESASTNQTSMYLCASSLSGGRHNEQFFGPGTRLTVL.